This T cell receptor beta chain was sequenced during a study of cytomegalovirus exposure and HLA in healthy donors. Study in general: The roughly 120 validation repertoires were reported in a later analysis to have been generated on the same platform as the roughly 720 first-cohort repertoires.

The protocol was immunoSEQ multiplex PCR, while the TCRdb copy is restricted to in-frame clones and leaves out a portion. The sample includes about 110,000 clones, about nine tenths seen only once; the top ten take 1.9%. The V and J ends lost 4 bases and 1 base, in that order; junction bases with no gene match: 9. CDR1 is GTSNPN and CDR2 is SVGIG in the germline V gene (reference sequence). The CDR3 has 17 residues. The chain uses TRBV30 and TRBJ2-2, with 10 bases identical to TRBD1. The sample consisted of PBMCs. The sequence was collected from a woman between 18 and 30 years old in good health and CMV-seronegative. CDR3 sequence: CAWNIRTGGWNTGELFF. CDR3 DNA: TGTGCCTGGAATATTAGGACAGGGGGATGGAACACCGGGGAGCTGTTTTTT.